This TCR beta chain was obtained from a study of T-cell reconstitution after alpha-beta-depleted transplantation in children. The CDR3 is 15 residues long. CDR1 and CDR2 (germline): KGHDR, SFDVKD. Trimming removed 4 bases at V and 6 bases at J, with 16 bases between. This clonotype showed up just a few times. A TCRbeta library incorporating unique molecular identifiers was prepared. TCRdb re-called the PCR reads through MiXCR, storing one row per CDR3 protein. The table records some 200,000 distinct CDR3 sequences, 9.7% of them present only once. The sample was PBMCs from the stem cell graft donor, taken from the stem cell graft. The sequence was obtained from a human donor who donated a stem cell graft to a child with SCID. The chain couples TRBV24-1 to TRBJ2-3, with D possibly TRBD1 on 6 matching bases. This CDR3 reads CATSDPNYRADTQYF. In nucleotides, the CDR3 is TGTGCCACCAGTGACCCTAACTACAGGGCCGATACGCAGTATTTT.